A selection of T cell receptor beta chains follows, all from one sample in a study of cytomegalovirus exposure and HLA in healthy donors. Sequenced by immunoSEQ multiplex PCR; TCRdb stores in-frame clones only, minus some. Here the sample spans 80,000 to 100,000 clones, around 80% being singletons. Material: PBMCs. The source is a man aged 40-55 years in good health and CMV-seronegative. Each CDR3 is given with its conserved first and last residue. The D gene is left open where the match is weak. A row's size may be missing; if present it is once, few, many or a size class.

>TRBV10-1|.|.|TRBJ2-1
TGCGCCAGCAGTGAGATAACGGGGGCCTACAATGAGCAGTTCTTC
CASSEITGAYNEQFF
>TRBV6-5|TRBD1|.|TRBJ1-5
TGTGCCAGCAGTTTACGGACAGGGGCCGGAAATCAGCCCCAGCATTTT
CASSLRTGAGNQPQHF
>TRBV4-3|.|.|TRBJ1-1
TGCGCCAGCAGCCATCCTATTAAGGGGGGGAAGACTGAAGCTTTCTTT
CASSHPIKGGKTEAFF
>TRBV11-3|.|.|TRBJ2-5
TGTGCCAGCAGCCTCGGGACTCTGGGTGGAGAGACCCAGTACTTC
CASSLGTLGGETQYF
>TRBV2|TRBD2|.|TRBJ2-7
TGTGCCAGAGCCCGCGGGGGTAGCTCCTACGAGCAGTACTTC
CARARGGSSYEQYF
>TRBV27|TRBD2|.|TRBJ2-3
TGTGCCAGCTCCTCTAGCGGGGAATCCACAGATACGCAGTATTTT
CASSSSGESTDTQYF
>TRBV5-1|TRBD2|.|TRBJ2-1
TGCGCCAGCAGCTTGGGGGGACTAGCCTTGGGTGAGCAGTTCTTC
CASSLGGLALGEQFF
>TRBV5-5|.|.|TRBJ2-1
TGTGCCAGCAGCACACACGCCAACAATGAGCAGTTCTTC
CASSTHANNEQFF
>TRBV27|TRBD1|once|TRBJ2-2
TGTGCCAGCAGTACAGGGGCGAACACCGGGGAGCTGTTTTTT
CASSTGANTGELFF
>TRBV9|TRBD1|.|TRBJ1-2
TGTGCCAGCAGCGTATTACCCCGGGACAGGGGCTACACCTTC
CASSVLPRDRGYTF
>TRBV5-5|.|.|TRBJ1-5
TGTGCCAGCAGCTCCCTCTGGGGGCCCGGCAATCAGCCCCAGCATTTT
CASSSLWGPGNQPQHF
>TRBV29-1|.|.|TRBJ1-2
TGCAGCGTTGAAGACGGTAACTATGGCTACACCTTC
CSVEDGNYGYTF
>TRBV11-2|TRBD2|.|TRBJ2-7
TGTGCCAGCAGCTTAGAGGGACTAGCGGGGGGCTCTGCTCACGAGCAGTACTTC
CASSLEGLAGGSAHEQYF
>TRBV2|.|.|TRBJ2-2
TGTGCCAGCAGTGAGAACAGGGCAAGCGGGGAGCTGTTTTTT
CASSENRASGELFF
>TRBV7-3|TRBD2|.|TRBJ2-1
TGTGCCAGCAGCTTATCGGGGGGTTACTACAATGAGCAGTTCTTC
CASSLSGGYYNEQFF
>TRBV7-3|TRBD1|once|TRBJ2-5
TGTGCCAGCAGCCCAGGACAGGCTGAGACCCAGTACTTC
CASSPGQAETQYF
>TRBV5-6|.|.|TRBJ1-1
TGTGCCAGCAGCTCTTCGAACACTGAAGCTTTCTTT
CASSSSNTEAFF
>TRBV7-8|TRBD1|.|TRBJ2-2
TGTGCCAGCAGCTCCGACAGGGGGCGTTCCACCGGGGAGCTGTTTTTT
CASSSDRGRSTGELFF
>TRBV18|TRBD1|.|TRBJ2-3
TGTGCCAGCTCACCCCGGACAGGGGAAGATACGCAGTATTTT
CASSPRTGEDTQYF
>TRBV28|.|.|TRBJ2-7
TGTGCCAGCAGTTCCTCGGGTACTGGGGAGCAGTACTTC
CASSSSGTGEQYF
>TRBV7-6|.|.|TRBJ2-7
TGTGCCAGCAGCTTAGGCTTTGGAGGATTGACTTCGAGCTCCTACGAGCAGTACTTC
CASSLGFGGLTSSSYEQYF
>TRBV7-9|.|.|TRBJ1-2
TGTTCCAGCAGCTCCCAGATCAACTATGGCTACACCTTC
CSSSSQINYGYTF
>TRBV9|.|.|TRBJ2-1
TGTGCCAGCAGCGTAGACGTCGGTGAGCAGTTCTTC
CASSVDVGEQFF
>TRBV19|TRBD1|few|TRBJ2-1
TGTGCCAGTAGTAAAACAGGGGGATCCTACAATGAGCAGTTCTTC
CASSKTGGSYNEQFF
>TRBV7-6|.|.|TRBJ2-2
TGTGCCAGCAGCCGGGCGGGATCCGGGGAGCTGTTTTTT
CASSRAGSGELFF
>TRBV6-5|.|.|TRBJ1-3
TGTGCCAGCAGTTCCTGGACAGAGCGAAACACCATATATTTT
CASSSWTERNTIYF
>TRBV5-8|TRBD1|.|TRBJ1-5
TGTGCCAGCAGCCCGGGACAGGGGGCATCGAGCAATCAGCCCCAGCATTTT
CASSPGQGASSNQPQHF
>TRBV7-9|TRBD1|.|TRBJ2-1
TGTGCCAGCAGCCCGGGACAGGGGGCGTCCAATGAGCAGTTCTTC
CASSPGQGASNEQFF
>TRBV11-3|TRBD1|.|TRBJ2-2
TGTGCCAGCAGCTACAGACAGGGCACCGGGGAGCTGTTTTTT
CASSYRQGTGELFF
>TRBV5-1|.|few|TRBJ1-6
TGCGCCAGCAGCTTGTACCCAGGGGATAATTCACCCCTCCACTTT
CASSLYPGDNSPLHF
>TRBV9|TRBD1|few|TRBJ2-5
TGTGCCAGCAGCGTAGGGGGGACAGGAGCGTACCAAGAGACCCAGTACTTC
CASSVGGTGAYQETQYF
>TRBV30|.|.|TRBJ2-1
TGTGCCTGGAGTGCCGAGGAGAAATACAATGAGCAGTTCTTC
CAWSAEEKYNEQFF
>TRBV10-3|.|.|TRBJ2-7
TGTGCCATCACAAGAGGGGGTACCTACGAGCAGTACTTC
CAITRGGTYEQYF
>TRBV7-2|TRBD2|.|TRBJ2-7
TGTGCCAGCAGCTTAAGGAGCGGGGGGAGCTCCTACGAGCAGTACTTC
CASSLRSGGSSYEQYF
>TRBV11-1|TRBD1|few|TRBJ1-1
TGTGCCAGCAGCCGGGACAGAGTTAGAGCTTTCTTT
CASSRDRVRAFF
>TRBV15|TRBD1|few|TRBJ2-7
TGTGCCACCAGCAGACAACTGGGACAGGCTTACGAGCAGTACTTC
CATSRQLGQAYEQYF
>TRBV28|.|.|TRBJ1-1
TGTGCCAGCAGTTTCAGAATGAACACTGAAGCTTTCTTT
CASSFRMNTEAFF
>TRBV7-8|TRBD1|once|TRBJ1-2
TGTGCCAGCAGCTTGGAGGGGACAGTTTTCTATGGCTACACCTTC
CASSLEGTVFYGYTF
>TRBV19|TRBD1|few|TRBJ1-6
TGTGCCAGTAGTCCCCGACAGGGGCATTCACCCCTCCACTTT
CASSPRQGHSPLHF
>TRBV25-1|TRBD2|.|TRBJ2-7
TGTGCCAGCAGCGGAGGAGGACTAGCATCCTCCTACGAGCAGTACTTC
CASSGGGLASSYEQYF
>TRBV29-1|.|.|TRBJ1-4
TGCAGCGTTGAAGAAGCCGTTGGTGAAAAACTGTTTTTT
CSVEEAVGEKLFF
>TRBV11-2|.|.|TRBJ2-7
TGTGCCAGCAGCTTAGATGGCCACGAGCAGTACTTC
CASSLDGHEQYF
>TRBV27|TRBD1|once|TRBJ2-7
TGTGCCAGCAGTGTCACTCCGGGACAGGGCAAATACGAGCAGTACTTC
CASSVTPGQGKYEQYF
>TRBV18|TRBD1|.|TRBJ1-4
TGTGCCAGCTCACCGACGCTCAGGGGGAATGAAAAACTGTTTTTT
CASSPTLRGNEKLFF
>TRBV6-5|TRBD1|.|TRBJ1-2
TGTGCCAGCAGGCTACACCAGGGGGTGGGCTACACCTTC
CASRLHQGVGYTF
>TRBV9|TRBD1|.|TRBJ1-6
TGTGCCAGCAGCGATATGACAGGGGGTCATTCACCCCTCCACTTT
CASSDMTGGHSPLHF
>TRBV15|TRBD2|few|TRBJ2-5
TGTGCCACCAGCAGAGATAAAGGGACTAGCGGCCAAGAGACCCAGTACTTC
CATSRDKGTSGQETQYF
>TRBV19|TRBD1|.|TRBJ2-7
TGTGCCAGTAGGCCTCCCGGGACAGGATCCCACGAGCAGTACTTC
CASRPPGTGSHEQYF
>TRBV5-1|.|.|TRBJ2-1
TGCGCCAGCAGCCCCAGGGGCCCCTCCTACAATGAGCAGTTCTTC
CASSPRGPSYNEQFF
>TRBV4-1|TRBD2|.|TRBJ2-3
TGCGCCAGCAGCCAAGTTTTAGCTAGCGGGGGCACAGATACGCAGTATTTT
CASSQVLASGGTDTQYF
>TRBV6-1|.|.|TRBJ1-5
TGTGCCAGCAGGAAACAGGGTAATGGCAATCAGCCCCAGCATTTT
CASRKQGNGNQPQHF
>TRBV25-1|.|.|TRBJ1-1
TGTGCCAGCAGTTTTAGTAGCACTGAAGCTTTCTTT
CASSFSSTEAFF
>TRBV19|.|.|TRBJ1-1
TGTGCCAGTAGTCCCCTGACAGTGAACACTGAAGCTTTCTTT
CASSPLTVNTEAFF
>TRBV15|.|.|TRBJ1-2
TGTGCCACCAGCAGAGTCAGAGGTCTCGAGGGTGATGGCTACACCTTC
CATSRVRGLEGDGYTF
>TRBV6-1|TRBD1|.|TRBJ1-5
TGTGCCAGCAGTGAAACCACAGGGGGGGGCGGGCCCCAGCATTTT
CASSETTGGGGPQHF
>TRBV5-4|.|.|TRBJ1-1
TGTGCCAGCAGCTCAGACAAACACACTGAAGCTTTCTTT
CASSSDKHTEAFF
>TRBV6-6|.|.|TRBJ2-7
TGTGCCAGCAGTTACTCCGCGACAGACCTATACGAGCAGTACTTC
CASSYSATDLYEQYF
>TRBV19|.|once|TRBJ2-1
TGTGCCAGTATGAAGCGATTATACAATGAGCAGTTCTTC
CASMKRLYNEQFF
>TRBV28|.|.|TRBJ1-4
TGTGCCAGCAGCCCCAGGATAACTAATGAAAAACTGTTTTTT
CASSPRITNEKLFF
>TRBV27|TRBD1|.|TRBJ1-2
TGTGCCAGGGACAGGGGGCTATTAGGGGGTTATGGCTACACCTTC
CARDRGLLGGYGYTF